One and the same sample provided the 5 T cell receptor beta chains below, sequenced in a study of blood T cell repertoires in COVID-19. Method: immunoSEQ multiplex PCR; TCRdb's copy keeps in-frame clones and lacks some. This table has some 130,000 clones, 80% to 85% appearing once. The source material was PBMCs or T cells enriched from blood (not recorded which). The receptors were gathered from a middle-aged man with acute COVID-19.

The CDR3 spells CASSVMQAGANVLTF. DNA of the CDR3: TGTGCCAGCAGCGTAATGCAGGCTGGGGCCAACGTCCTGACTTTC. The chain employs TRBV9 and TRBJ2-6; D remains ambiguous. CDR3 size: 15 residues. Germline V lookup: CDR1 SGDLS, CDR2 YYNGEE. With 1 base removed from V and 2 bases from J, the gap between germline ends came to 7 bases.

CDR3: CASSLFLAGHEQYF. The CDR3 DNA is TGTGCCAGCAGCTTGTTCCTAGCGGGGCACGAGCAGTACTTC. The V gene is TRBV5-5, the J gene TRBJ2-7, with 9 bases that match TRBD2. There are 14 residues in the CDR3. The germline V gene encodes CDR1 SGHKS and CDR2 YYEKEE (reference sequence). Trimming cost V 1 base and J 5 bases; bases outside gene matches: 4.

This chain uses TRBV2 with TRBJ1-3, with unresolved D. CDR3 length: 15 amino acids. Germline-derived CDR1 and CDR2 are SNHLY and FYNNEI. V lost 7 bases and J lost 2, with 15 bases in between. CDR3 sequence: CASILLGLAGNTIYF. The DNA of the CDR3 is TGTGCCAGCATACTCCTTGGTCTGGCTGGAAACACCATATATTTT.

This clone was counted only a few times. The V call is TRBV18, the J call TRBJ1-6; perhaps TRBD1 as D (6 bases). Trimming pared 6 bases from V and 7 bases from J, leaving 19 bases between. Germline loops: CDR1 KGHSH, CDR2 LQKENI. The CDR3 consists of 16 residues. The CDR3, as DNA: TGTGCCAGCTCCCCAACACAGGGCGGCCGGAATTCACCCCTCCACTTT. Protein sequence: CASSPTQGGRNSPLHF.

This clone was recorded once. The rearrangement links TRBV6-5 to TRBJ2-7; tentative D call: TRBD1 (6 bases). The CDR3 spans 13 residues. Trimming removed 0 bases at V and 6 bases at J, with 9 bases between. Germline-derived CDR1 and CDR2 are MNHEY and SVGAGI. The CDR3 region is CASSYSQGREQYF. Written as DNA, the CDR3 is TGTGCCAGCAGTTACTCTCAGGGGCGCGAGCAGTACTTC.